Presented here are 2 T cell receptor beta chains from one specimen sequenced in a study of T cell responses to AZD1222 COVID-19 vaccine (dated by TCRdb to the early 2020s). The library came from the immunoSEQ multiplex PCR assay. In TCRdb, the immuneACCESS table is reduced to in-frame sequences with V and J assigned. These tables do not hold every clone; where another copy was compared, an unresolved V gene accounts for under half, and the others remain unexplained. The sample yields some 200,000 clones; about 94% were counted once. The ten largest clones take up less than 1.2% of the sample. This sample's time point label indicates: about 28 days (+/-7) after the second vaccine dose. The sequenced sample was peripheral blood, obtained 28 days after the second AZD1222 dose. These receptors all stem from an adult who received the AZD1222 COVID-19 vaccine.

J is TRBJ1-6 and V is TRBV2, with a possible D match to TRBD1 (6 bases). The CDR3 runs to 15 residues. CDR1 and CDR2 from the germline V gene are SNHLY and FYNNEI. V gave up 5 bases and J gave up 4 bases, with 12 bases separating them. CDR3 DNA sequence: TGTGCCAGCAGTCCCGGGACAACTTATAATTCACCCCTCCACTTT. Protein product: CASSPGTTYNSPLHF.

CDR3 residues: CASSMDRQNTEAFF. The CDR3 DNA follows: TGTGCCAGTAGTATGGACAGGCAGAACACTGAAGCTTTCTTT. V usage is TRBV19 and J usage is TRBJ1-1; the match to TRBD1 covers 7 bases. The CDR3 covers 14 residues. Germline values: CDR1 LNHDA, CDR2 SQIVND (reference sequence). With 3 bases clipped from V and 1 base from J, the junction kept 2 bases outside the gene matches.